This T cell receptor (beta chain) was recovered during a study of T cell repertoires in cytomegalovirus infection. Study information: Indicated by public TCR beta signatures were CMV infection and matching HLA type.

Regarding the study as a whole: HLA-C-restricted TCR beta clonotypes specific for CMV led the ex vivo response.

MiXCR, run by TCRdb on the reads, gives a single entry per CDR3 protein. Seen here are about 400,000 distinct CDR3 sequences, over 15% observed once, and the top ten hold 8.7%. CDR3 length: 12 residues. V was clipped by 9 bases and J by 8 bases, with 14 bases between them. Germline CDR1 and CDR2: LGHNT and FRNRAP. Note on this clonotype: Antigen specificity is unknown.

This receptor was identified in a human donor in good health (CMV status not recorded). Some clones in this sample may be carry-over from other donors' samples. The rearrangement uses TRBV12-5 and TRBJ2-1; tentative D call: TRBD2 (6 bases). Sequencing was carried out using PBMCs. The CDR3 region has the DNA TGTGCTAGCGCCGGGGAGGTAGATGAGCAGTTCTTC. Encoded protein: CASAGEVDEQFF.